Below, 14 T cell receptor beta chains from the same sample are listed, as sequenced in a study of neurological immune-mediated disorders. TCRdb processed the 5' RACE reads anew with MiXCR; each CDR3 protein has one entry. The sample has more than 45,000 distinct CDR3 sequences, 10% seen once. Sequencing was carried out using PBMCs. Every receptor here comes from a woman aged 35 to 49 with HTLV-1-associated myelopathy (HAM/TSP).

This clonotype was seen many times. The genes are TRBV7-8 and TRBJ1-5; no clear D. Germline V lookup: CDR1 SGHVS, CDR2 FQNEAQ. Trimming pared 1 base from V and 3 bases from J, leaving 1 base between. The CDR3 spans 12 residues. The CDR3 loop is CASSLVNQPQHF. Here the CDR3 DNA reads TGTGCCAGCAGCTTAGTCAATCAGCCCCAGCATTTT. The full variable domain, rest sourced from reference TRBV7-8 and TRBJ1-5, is GAGVSQSPRYKVAKRGQDVALRCDPISGHVSLFWYQQALGQGPEFLTYFQNEAQLDKSGLPSDRFFAERPEGSVSTLKIQRTQQEDSAVYLCASSLVNQPQHFGDGTRLSIL.

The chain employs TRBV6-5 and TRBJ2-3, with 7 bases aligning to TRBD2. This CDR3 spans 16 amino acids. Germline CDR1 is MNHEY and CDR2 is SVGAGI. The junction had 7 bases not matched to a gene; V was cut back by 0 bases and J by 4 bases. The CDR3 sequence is CASSYSTGGGADTQYF. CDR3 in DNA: TGTGCCAGCAGTTACTCAACGGGGGGAGGGGCAGATACGCAGTATTTT.

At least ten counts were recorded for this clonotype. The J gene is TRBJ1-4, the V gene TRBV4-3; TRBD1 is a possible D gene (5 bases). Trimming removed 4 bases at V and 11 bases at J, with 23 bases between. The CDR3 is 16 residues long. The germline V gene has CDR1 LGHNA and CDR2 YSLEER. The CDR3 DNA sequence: TGCGCCAGCAGCCCCCTATCGGCACCCCTGGGGGAGAAACTGTTTTTT. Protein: CASSPLSAPLGEKLFF.

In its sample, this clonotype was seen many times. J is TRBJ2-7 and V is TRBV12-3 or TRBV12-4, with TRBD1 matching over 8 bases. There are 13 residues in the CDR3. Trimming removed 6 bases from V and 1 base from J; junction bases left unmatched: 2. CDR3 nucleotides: TGTGCCAGCAGGGACAGGGCTTCCTACGAGCAGTACTTC. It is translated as CASRDRASYEQYF.

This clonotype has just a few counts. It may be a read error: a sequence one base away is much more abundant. Here the CDR3 DNA reads TGCAGCGTTGTAAACCAAGAGGGGTACGAGCAGTACTTC. The encoded protein is CSVVNQEGYEQYF. The gene calls are TRBV29-1 and TRBJ2-7; TRBD1 or TRBD2 may be the D gene (5 bases each). Looked up from germline, CDR1 is SQVTM and CDR2 is ANQGSEA. V was clipped by 4 bases and J by 4 bases, with 14 bases between them. The CDR3 contains 13 residues.

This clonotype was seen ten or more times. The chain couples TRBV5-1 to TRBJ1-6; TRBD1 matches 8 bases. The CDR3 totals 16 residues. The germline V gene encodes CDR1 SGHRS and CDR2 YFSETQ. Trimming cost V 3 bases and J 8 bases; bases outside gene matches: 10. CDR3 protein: CASSSPTETGDSPLHF. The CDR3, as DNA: TGCGCCAGCAGCTCACCTACCGAGACAGGGGATTCACCCCTCCACTTT.

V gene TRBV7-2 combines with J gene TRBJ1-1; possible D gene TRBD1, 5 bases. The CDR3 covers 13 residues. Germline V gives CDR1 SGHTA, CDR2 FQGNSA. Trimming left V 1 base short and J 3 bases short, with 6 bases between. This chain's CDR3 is CASSLVGHTEAFF. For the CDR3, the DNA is TGTGCCAGCAGCTTAGTGGGGCACACTGAAGCTTTCTTT.

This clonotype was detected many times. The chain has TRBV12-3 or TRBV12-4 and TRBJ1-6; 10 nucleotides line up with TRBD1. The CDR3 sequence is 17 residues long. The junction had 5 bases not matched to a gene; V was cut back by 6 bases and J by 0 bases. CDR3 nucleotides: TGTGCCAGCAGACCGGGACAGGGGTTCTCCTATAATTCACCCCTCCACTTT. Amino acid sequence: CASRPGQGFSYNSPLHF.

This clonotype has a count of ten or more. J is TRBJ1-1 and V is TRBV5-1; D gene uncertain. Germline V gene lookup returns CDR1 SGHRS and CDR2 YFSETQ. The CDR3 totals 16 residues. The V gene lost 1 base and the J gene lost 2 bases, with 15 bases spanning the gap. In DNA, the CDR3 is TGCGCCAGCAGCTTGTTGGGCGCGTACCCCAACACTGAAGCTTTCTTT. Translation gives CASSLLGAYPNTEAFF.

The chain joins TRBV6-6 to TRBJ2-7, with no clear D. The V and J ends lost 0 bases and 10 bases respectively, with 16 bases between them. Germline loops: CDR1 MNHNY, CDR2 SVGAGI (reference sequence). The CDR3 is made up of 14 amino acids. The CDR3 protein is CASSYSSSGGDQYF. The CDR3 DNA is TGTGCCAGCAGTTACTCGTCCTCCGGCGGCGATCAGTACTTC.

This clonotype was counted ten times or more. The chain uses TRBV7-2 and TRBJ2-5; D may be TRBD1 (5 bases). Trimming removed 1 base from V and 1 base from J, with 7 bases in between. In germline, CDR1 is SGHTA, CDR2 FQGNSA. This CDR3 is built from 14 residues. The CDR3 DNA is TGTGCCAGCAGCTTAGGGGGCAGCCAAGAGACCCAGTACTTC. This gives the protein CASSLGGSQETQYF.

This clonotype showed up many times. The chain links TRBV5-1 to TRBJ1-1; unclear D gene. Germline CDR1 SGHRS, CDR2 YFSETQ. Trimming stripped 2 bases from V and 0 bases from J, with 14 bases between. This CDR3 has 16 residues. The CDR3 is CASSFGGHVMNTEAFF. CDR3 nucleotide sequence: TGCGCCAGCAGCTTCGGAGGGCATGTCATGAACACTGAAGCTTTCTTT.

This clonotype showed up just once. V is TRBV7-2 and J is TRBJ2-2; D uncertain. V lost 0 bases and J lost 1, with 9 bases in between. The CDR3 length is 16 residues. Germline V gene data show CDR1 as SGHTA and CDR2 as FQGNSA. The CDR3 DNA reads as TGTGCCAGCAGCTTAGCGGTAGGGTGGAACACCGGGGAGCTGTTTTTT. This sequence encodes CASSLAVGWNTGELFF.

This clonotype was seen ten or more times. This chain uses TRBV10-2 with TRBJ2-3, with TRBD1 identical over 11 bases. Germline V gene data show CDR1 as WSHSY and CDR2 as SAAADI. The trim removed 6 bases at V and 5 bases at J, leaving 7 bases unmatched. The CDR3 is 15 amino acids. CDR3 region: CASRAGQGARDTQYF. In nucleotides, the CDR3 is TGCGCCAGCAGGGCCGGACAGGGGGCGAGAGATACGCAGTATTTT.